One sample yielded the 5 T cell receptor beta chains listed below, sequenced in a study of blood T cell repertoires in COVID-19. Produced via immunoSEQ multiplex PCR; TCRdb's table is partial and in-frame only. The sample records almost 250,000 clones, roughly 89% being singletons. Source material: PBMCs or T cells enriched from blood (not recorded which). All receptors derive from a woman in her twenties or thirties who had recovered from COVID-19.

The chain combines TRBV12-3 or TRBV12-4 with TRBJ2-3, with 7 positions matching TRBD2. V dropped 8 bases and J dropped 6; count of bases not matched to a gene: 8. This CDR3 spans 13 amino acids. The chain's CDR3 is CASGAGVGDTQYF. In DNA form, the CDR3 reads TGTGCCAGCGGGGCGGGAGTTGGGGATACGCAGTATTTT.

V usage is TRBV13 and J usage is TRBJ2-7, with TRBD1 matching over 8 bases. CDR1 PRHDT and CDR2 FYEKMQ come from the germline V gene (reference sequence). V lost 4 bases to trimming and J lost 4 bases; unmatched junction nucleotides: 6. The CDR3 contains 14 residues. In nucleotides, the CDR3 is TGTGCCAGCAGCTCCGGACAGGGTTTGTACGAGCAGTACTTC. Its translation is CASSSGQGLYEQYF. Using reference TRBV13 and TRBJ2-7 for the parts outside the CDR3, the full variable domain is AAGVIQSPRHLIKEKRETATLKCYPIPRHDTVYWYQQGPGQDPQFLISFYEKMQSDKGSIPDRFSAQQFSDYHSELNMSSLELGDSALYFCASSSGQGLYEQYFGPGTRLTVT.

The chain links TRBV3-1 (or the pseudogene TRBV3-2) to TRBJ2-1; 8 bases are a match to TRBD2. The CDR3 is 16 residues long. J lost 2 bases, V lost 2 bases, and 5 bases had no gene match. Germline values: CDR1 LGHDT, CDR2 YNNKEL (reference sequence). The DNA of the CDR3 is TGTGCCAGCAGCCAATTTCGGGGGGGACCCTACAATGAGCAGTTCTTC. Protein product: CASSQFRGGPYNEQFF.

This chain connects TRBV28 to TRBJ2-7; 9 bases align to TRBD1. J lost 3 bases, V lost 10 bases, and 7 bases had no gene match. The germline V gene has CDR1 MDHEN and CDR2 SYDVKM. The length of the CDR3 is 13 residues. CDR3 sequence reads: CATRTGVIYEQYF. DNA of the CDR3: TGTGCCACCCGGACAGGGGTCATCTACGAGCAGTACTTC. The full variable domain, its missing parts supplied by reference TRBV28 and TRBJ2-7, is DVKVTQSSRYLVKRTGEKVFLECVQDMDHENMFWYRQDPGLGLRLIYFSYDVKMKEKGDIPEGYSVSREKKERFSLILESASTNQTSMYLCATRTGVIYEQYFGPGTRLTVT.

This clone has only one observation. The rearrangement links TRBV2 to TRBJ2-7, with TRBD2 matching 13 bases. Germline lookup yields CDR1 SNHLY and CDR2 FYNNEI. The CDR3 loop spans 15 amino acids. Unmatched junction bases numbered 3, after V lost 4 bases and J lost 3 bases. CDR3: CASSGGLAGNYEQYF. The CDR3 nucleotides read TGTGCCAGCAGTGGGGGACTAGCGGGAAACTACGAGCAGTACTTC.